The following is a T cell receptor (beta chain) sequence with its context. Clones were read by immunoSEQ multiplex PCR, and TCRdb kept only the in-frame ones, dropping some. This table holds about 150,000 clones, roughly 88% found once. Germline CDR1 KGHSH, CDR2 LQKENI. V was clipped by 1 base and J by 0 bases, with 10 bases between them. The CDR3 loop spans 17 amino acids. The record originates from a study of blood T cell repertoires in COVID-19. Study-wide background: Sites in the United States, Italy and Spain provided acute and convalescent COVID-19 samples.

It was during active infection that Seattle patients were enrolled and then longitudinally followed. The sample taken for sequencing was peripheral blood. The clonotype originates from a woman aged 60-75 years with COVID-19, enrolled during active disease. The chain recombines TRBV18 with TRBJ2-6; D is perhaps TRBD1 (6 bases). CDR3 in amino acids: CASSPQTGTSGANVLTF. CDR3 nucleotides: TGTGCCAGCTCACCACAAACAGGGACCTCTGGGGCCAACGTCCTGACTTTC.